This T cell receptor (beta chain) was documented in a study of blood T cell repertoires in COVID-19. The wider study: COVID-19 samples collected from the United States, Italy and Spain covered acute and convalescent phases.

The germline gives CDR1 MNHNS, CDR2 SASEGT. The CDR3 totals 16 residues. Trimming removed 1 base at V and 2 bases at J, with 14 bases between. Profiled with immunoSEQ multiplex PCR; TCRdb holds only in-frame clones, not every one. The sample yields approximately 93,000 clones, about 86% seen once. The sample consisted of peripheral blood. The chain carries TRBV6-1 and TRBJ1-2; weak D call: TRBD1 (6 bases). This sequence originates from a man over 45 with COVID-19, enrolled during active disease. CDR3 residues: CASSEGAGVINYGYTF. The CDR3 region has the DNA TGTGCCAGCAGTGAAGGGGCAGGGGTCATCAACTATGGCTACACCTTC.